This T cell receptor beta chain stems from a study of cytomegalovirus exposure and HLA in healthy donors. Primers: 60 Vbeta forward and 13 Jbeta reverse. Generated by immunoSEQ multiplex PCR, the TCRdb table keeps only in-frame clones and is missing some. The table lists 150,000 or so clones, approximately 83% of them singletons, with about a tenth in the top ten. This CDR3 has 16 residues. CDR1 is SGDLS, CDR2 YYNGEE, per germline. Trimming removed 2 bases from V and 6 bases from J, with 21 bases in between. The rearrangement uses TRBV9 and TRBJ2-7; a weak D match, TRBD1 (6 bases). The sequenced material came from PBMCs. The origin of this receptor is a man in his late teens or twenties in good health and CMV-seropositive. CDR3 DNA: TGTGCCAGCAGCGTTACACGCGTGGGGGCTGACTCCGAGCAGTACTTC. Residues: CASSVTRVGADSEQYF.